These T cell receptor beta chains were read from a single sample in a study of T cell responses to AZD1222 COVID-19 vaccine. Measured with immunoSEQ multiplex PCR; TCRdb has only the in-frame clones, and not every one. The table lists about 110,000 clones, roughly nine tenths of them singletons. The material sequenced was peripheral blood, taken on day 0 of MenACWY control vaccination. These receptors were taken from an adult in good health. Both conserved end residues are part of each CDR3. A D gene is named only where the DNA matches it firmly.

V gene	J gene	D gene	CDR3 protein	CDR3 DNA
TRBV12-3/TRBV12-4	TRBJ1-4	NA	CASTSNEKLFF	TGTGCCAGCACCTCTAATGAAAAACTGTTTTTT
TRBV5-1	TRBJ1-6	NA	CASSSDPAGFNSPLHF	TGCGCCAGCAGCTCAGACCCGGCAGGTTTTAATTCACCCCTCCACTTT
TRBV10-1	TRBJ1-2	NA	CASSDGLNSNYGYTF	TGCGCCAGCAGTGACGGGTTAAACTCGAACTATGGCTACACCTTC
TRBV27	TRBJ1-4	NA	CASSRTSATNEKLFF	TGTGCCAGCAGTAGGACGAGCGCAACTAATGAAAAACTGTTTTTT
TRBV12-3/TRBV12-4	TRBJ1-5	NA	CASSLSYQPQHF	TGTGCCAGCAGTTTATCGTATCAGCCCCAGCATTTT
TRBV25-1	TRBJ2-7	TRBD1	CASSLGTGTYEQYF	TGTGCCAGCAGTTTGGGGACAGGGACCTACGAGCAGTACTTC
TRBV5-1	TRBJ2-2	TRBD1	CASSIGQGRSTGELFF	TGCGCCAGCAGCATCGGACAGGGGAGGAGCACCGGGGAGCTGTTTTTT
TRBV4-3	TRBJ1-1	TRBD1	CASSQDLLNRDSTEAFF	TGCGCCAGCAGCCAAGATCTATTAAACAGGGACAGCACTGAAGCTTTCTTT
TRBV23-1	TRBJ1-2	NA	CARAGGYGYTF	TGCGCCAGAGCCGGGGGCTATGGCTACACCTTC
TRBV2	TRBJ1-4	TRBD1	CASSLTGEEKLFF	TGTGCCAGCTCACTTACAGGGGAAGAAAAACTGTTTTTT
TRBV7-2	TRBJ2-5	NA	CASSLAGLRWGATYQETQYF	TGTGCCAGCAGCTTAGCTGGCCTCCGGTGGGGGGCGACGTACCAAGAGACCCAGTACTTC
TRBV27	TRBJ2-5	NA	CASRTGRETQYF	TGTGCCAGCAGGACCGGTAGGGAGACCCAGTACTTC
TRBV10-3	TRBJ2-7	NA	CAISSSYEQYF	TGTGCCATCAGCTCGTCCTACGAGCAGTACTTC